This paragraph covers one TCR beta chain sequence. The antigen remains unidentified. The junction differs from germline at one of its ends, possibly a read error. With 500 to 650 ng total RNA as template and a constant-region primer, TCR beta cDNA was made. Modified slightly, ARM-PCR produced TCR beta libraries over three nested multiplex PCR rounds. Investigators reported that the first two PCR rounds, at about 11 cycles each, used TRBV1-TRBV30 forward primers with a C-beta reverse primer. Each CDR3 protein gets one entry after TCRdb re-called the multiplex PCR reads with MiXCR. This sample has 300,000 to 350,000 distinct CDR3 sequences, with approximately 58% found just once. This specimen comes from a study of tumor-infiltrating lymphocytes in primary liver carcinoma. General study findings and limits: The top-250-clone fraction was significantly higher in tumors than in blood (p = 0.039).

Unsorted whole blood served as the source of blood RNA, and germline DNA was extracted as well. A sample of roughly 4 milliliters of peripheral blood was taken before surgery. Germline CDR1 is SGHRS and CDR2 is YFSETQ. The CDR3 length is 15 residues. This chain joins TRBV5-1 and TRBJ2-1; TRBD1 matches at 10 bases. This TCR was sampled from a woman in her twenties or thirties with primary liver carcinoma and hepatitis B virus infection. Sequenced sample: peripheral blood. The DNA for the CDR3 is TGCGCCAGCAGCTGGGGGACAGGGGAACACAATGAGCTGTTCTTC. This encodes CASSWGTGEHNELFF. The full variable domain, in which reference TRBV5-1 and TRBJ2-1 provide the parts outside the CDR3, is KAGVTQTPRYLIKTRGQQVTLSCSPISGHRSVSWYQQTPGQGLQFLFEYFSETQRNKGNFPGRFSGRQFSNSRSEMNVSTLELGDSALYLCASSWGTGEHNELFFGPGTRLTVL.